A single sample is the source of the 8 T cell receptor beta chains below, sequenced in a study of T cell changes during pregnancy in multiple sclerosis. The data were produced by immunoSEQ multiplex PCR, yet TCRdb's version contains in-frame clones alone and is incomplete. The sample shows around 31,000 clones, around 91% of them seen only once. This specimen consisted of CD4+ T cells from peripheral blood mononuclear cells, obtained in the third trimester of pregnancy. These receptors were collected from a female donor in good health, enrolled as a control in a pregnancy study.

The genes are TRBV29-1 and TRBJ2-1; TRBD2 matches 14 bases. The CDR3 totals 16 residues. CDR1 SQVTM and CDR2 ANQGSEA come from the germline V gene. With 7 bases clipped from V and 9 bases from J, the junction kept 14 bases outside the gene matches. CDR3 sequence: CSASGTSGSAGGEQFF. The CDR3 nucleotides are TGCAGCGCCTCCGGGACTAGCGGGAGTGCGGGTGGTGAGCAGTTCTTC.

The chain is built from TRBV28 and TRBJ1-2; D not resolved. The CDR3 totals 11 residues. The germline V and J ends were trimmed by 5 bases and 2 bases, with 3 bases remaining between them. Germline V CDR1 and CDR2: MDHEN, SYDVKM. In DNA form, the CDR3 reads TGTGCCAGCAGTCAGAACTATGGCTACACCTTC. Translation gives CASSQNYGYTF.

This rearrangement joins TRBV9 to TRBJ1-1; D might be TRBD1 (5 bases). V lost 3 bases, J lost 5 bases, and 17 bases lay in between. The CDR3 consists of 15 residues. Germline loops: CDR1 SGDLS, CDR2 YYNGEE. This CDR3 reads CASSALWARDTEAFF. CDR3 DNA sequence: TGTGCCAGCAGCGCCCTTTGGGCCAGGGATACTGAAGCTTTCTTT.

The J gene is TRBJ2-5, the V gene TRBV11-3; 12 bases agree with TRBD2. The CDR3 consists of 18 residues. The V segment lost 3 bases and the J segment 5 bases; nucleotides outside the gene matches: 13. CDR1 and CDR2 from the germline V gene are SGHNT and YENEEA. In nucleotides, the CDR3 is TGTGCCAGCAGCTTCGGGGGGCTAGCGGGGGGGCCCGGTGAGACCCAGTACTTC. It yields the protein CASSFGGLAGGPGETQYF.

In this sample, this clone turned up a few times. This chain connects TRBV19 to TRBJ1-3; D is undetermined. This CDR3 contains 15 residues. V was trimmed by 6 bases and J by 4 bases, leaving 16 bases between them. The V gene's germline CDR1 is LNHDA and CDR2 SQIVND (reference sequence). The CDR3 region is CASSPFRGSGNTIYF. The CDR3, as DNA: TGTGCCAGTAGCCCGTTCCGGGGATCCGGAAACACCATATATTTT. The full variable domain, in which reference TRBV19 and TRBJ1-3 provide the parts outside the CDR3, is DGGITQSPKYLFRKEGQNVTLSCEQNLNHDAMYWYRQDPGQGLRLIYYSQIVNDFQKGDIAEGYSVSREKKESFPLTVTSAQKNPTAFYLCASSPFRGSGNTIYFGEGSWLTVV.

The gene calls are TRBV18 and TRBJ1-2; the D gene is possibly TRBD1 (6 bases). CDR1 and CDR2 from the germline V gene are KGHSH and LQKENI. The CDR3 extends over 15 amino acids. V shed 3 bases and J shed 1 base, with 12 bases lying between them. The CDR3 region has the DNA TGTGCCAGCTCACCGACAGGAGATAGTAACTATGGCTACACCTTC. Translated, it gives CASSPTGDSNYGYTF.

The CDR3 spells CAISGSQETQYF. The CDR3 DNA reads as TGTGCCATCAGCGGGAGCCAAGAGACCCAGTACTTC. This chain uses TRBV10-3 with TRBJ2-5; D possibly corresponds to TRBD2 (6 bases). V shed 6 bases and J shed 1 base, with 6 bases lying between them. Germline CDR1 reads ENHRY; CDR2 reads SYGVKD. This CDR3 is 12 amino acids long.

This chain uses TRBV6-1 with TRBJ2-1, with 8 bases that match TRBD1. The CDR3 has 15 residues. The J segment lost 10 bases and the V segment lost 4 bases, leaving 12 bases of the junction unmatched. Germline CDR1 and CDR2: MNHNS and SASEGT. This CDR3 is CASSVDRGVFKEQFF. CDR3 coding DNA: TGTGCCAGCAGTGTAGACAGGGGCGTTTTTAAGGAGCAGTTCTTC.